These 6 T cell receptor beta chains originate from one sample sequenced in a study of cytomegalovirus exposure and HLA in healthy donors. PCR primers comprised 60 Vbeta and 13 Jbeta primers. Produced via immunoSEQ multiplex PCR; TCRdb's table is partial and in-frame only. The sample holds a few hundred thousand clones; roughly 86% are singletons and the top ten take 1.5% to 2%. Sequenced input: PBMCs. The receptors were gathered from a woman in her 40s in good health and CMV-seropositive.

The chain recombines TRBV6-6 with TRBJ1-3, with no clear D. Germline CDR1 reads MNHNY; CDR2 reads SVGAGI (reference sequence). Between the trimmed V and J ends, which lost 0 bases and 1 base, there was a span of 7 bases. The CDR3 is 15 amino acids. CDR3 sequence: CASSYSRASGNTIYF. CDR3 DNA sequence: TGTGCCAGCAGTTACTCCCGAGCATCTGGAAACACCATATATTTT.

J is TRBJ2-7 and V is TRBV11-3, with 12 bases matching TRBD2. The CDR3 has 15 residues. The germline gives CDR1 SGHNT, CDR2 YENEEA. J gave up 4 bases and V 0 bases, and 1 base lay outside the gene matches. DNA of the CDR3: TGTGCCAGCAGCTTAGAAGGACTAGCGGGGTACGAGCAGTACTTC. This codes for CASSLEGLAGYEQYF.

The V and J genes are TRBV6-1 and TRBJ1-4, with D possibly matching TRBD1 (5 bases). V lost 7 bases, J lost 0 bases, and 9 bases lay in between. CDR1 and CDR2 from the germline V gene are MNHNS and SASEGT. The CDR3 contains 14 residues. DNA for the CDR3: TGTGCCAGCACCCCGGGGGCAACTAATGAAAAACTGTTTTTT. Its protein is CASTPGATNEKLFF.

The chain links TRBV9 to TRBJ2-7; 10 bases are shared with TRBD2. Trimming removed 4 bases from V and 2 bases from J; junction bases left unmatched: 9. CDR1 SGDLS and CDR2 YYNGEE come from the germline V gene. CDR3 length: 16 amino acids. CDR3 amino acids: CASSPPLAGGPYEQYF. CDR3 DNA: TGTGCCAGCAGCCCCCCCTTAGCGGGAGGCCCCTACGAGCAGTACTTC.

This chain links TRBV5-1 with TRBJ2-5; possible D gene TRBD2, 5 bases. CDR3 length: 13 amino acids. Per germline, CDR1 SGHRS and CDR2 YFSETQ. The V and J ends lost 3 bases and 2 bases respectively, with 8 bases between them. Here the CDR3 DNA reads TGCGCCAGCAGCTCGGGGTTGCAAGAGACCCAGTACTTC. It is translated as CASSSGLQETQYF.

The rearrangement uses TRBV13 and TRBJ1-4, with D possibly TRBD1 on 6 matching bases. CDR3 length equals 14 residues. The germline CDR1 and CDR2 sequences are PRHDT and FYEKMQ (reference sequence). V gave up 5 bases and J gave up 8 bases, with 15 bases separating them. CDR3 protein: CASSVRTASEKLFF. The DNA of the CDR3 is TGTGCCAGCAGCGTCCGGACAGCCAGCGAAAAACTGTTTTTT. The full variable domain, in which reference TRBV13 and TRBJ1-4 provide the parts outside the CDR3, is AAGVIQSPRHLIKEKRETATLKCYPIPRHDTVYWYQQGPGQDPQFLISFYEKMQSDKGSIPDRFSAQQFSDYHSELNMSSLELGDSALYFCASSVRTASEKLFFGSGTQLSVL.